This TCR beta chain was captured by sequencing in a study of blood T cell repertoires in COVID-19 (TCRdb year 2020). Regarding the study in general: Samples covering the acute and convalescent phases of COVID-19 were provided by collaborators in the United States, Italy and Spain. A freely available public database, intended as a resource for researchers studying the immune response to SARS-CoV-2, is where the repertoires were released. Samples were obtained from the ongoing ImmuneRACE study (first 160 participants) and from approximately 1,200 subjects provided by 6 global collaborators. The material from the prospective study consisted of cDNA or gDNA derived from T cells, B-cell-depleted T cells, or PBMCs. Where HLA class I and class II types were available, the types were taken from metadata supplied by the sample provider, not from assay-based typing. Nearly every sample came with metadata listing a de-identified subject ID, COVID-19 status, age in years and sex. Subjects who had been exposed to COVID-19, were actively infected with it, or had recovered from it provided the deeply sampled blood TCRbeta repertoires that made up the dataset. The paper as a whole reports these results and caveats: How much clinical and demographic metadata was included differed by source and by participant, and the metadata was provided uncurated.

About this clone itself: Its binding antigen is unknown. Within one base of it there is no much larger clone, and no base qualities were kept.

Collaborating institutions collected whole blood in K2EDTA tubes following their own protocols. For TCRbeta analysis, collaborators shipped samples as frozen whole blood, isolated PBMCs, or DNA extracted from either of those sample types. There are 15 amino acids in the CDR3, from cysteine to phenylalanine inclusive. Kept here is only the CDR3 DNA, which spans 45 bases and is read in frame from base 1. The junction shows trimming of 0 bases on V and 0 bases on J, plus 8 bases between the germline ends. The CDR1 and CDR2 encoded by the germline V gene are MNHEY and SVGAGI. TCRbeta CDR3 regions were amplified from genomic DNA by means of the immunoSEQ Assay, a bias-controlled multiplex PCR. On the authors' methods: The number of nucleated cells in each sample was estimated by amplification of reference gene primers within the assay. To quantify the absolute abundance of each unique TCRbeta CDR3 rearrangement, sequence reads were collapsed and filtered. Productive Simpson clonality was computed per sample as the square root of Simpson's diversity index over productive rearrangements. TCRdb took over this immuneACCESS table, retaining in-frame rearrangements with V and J assigned. Such tables are incomplete; in checked studies, under half of the missing clones stem from an unresolved V gene, and the remainder is unexplained. That table supplies the V and J calls and clone size; D and trimming were determined from the DNA. The sample includes approximately 94,000 clones, with less than 90% observed a single time. Of the sample, 7% to 9% is held by the ten largest clones.

The TCR originated in a man aged 25 to 40 in a cohort sampled during active COVID-19. Sample: peripheral blood. In this chain, TRBV6-5 is recombined with TRBJ2-5; the D region possibly corresponds to TRBD2 (6 bases align). The CDR3 has the sequence CASSYSVADQETQYF. At the DNA level, the sequence is TGTGCCAGCAGTTACTCTGTAGCGGACCAAGAGACCCAGTACTTC.